The clone carrying this T cell receptor (beta chain) has just one count. Its antigen is as yet unknown. These data originate in a study of shared clonotypes between healthy human individuals. Points from the study as a whole: Against clonotypes common to all four donors, non-shared ones had lower generation probabilities. Only blood was sampled; tissue repertoires likely differ.

The germline V and J ends were trimmed by 5 bases and 10 bases, with 15 bases remaining between them. CDR3 length: 13 amino acids. Germline CDR1 and CDR2: SGHTA and FQGTGA. Sequenced by immunoSEQ multiplex PCR; TCRdb stores in-frame clones only, minus some. The sample holds 500,000 or so clones, 95% to 97% seen once. The donors, all of them Caucasian adults, lived in Nashville, Tennessee. The sequenced sample consisted of naive CD4+ T cells sorted from blood. The subset was: CD45RA+ positively selected. The TCR was taken from a woman in her thirties in good health. V and J are TRBV7-3 and TRBJ2-4, with D perhaps given as TRBD1 or TRBD2 (5 bases each). CDR3 residues: CASSMTGTEIQYF. The CDR3, as DNA: TGTGCCAGCAGCATGACCGGGACGGAAATTCAGTACTTC.